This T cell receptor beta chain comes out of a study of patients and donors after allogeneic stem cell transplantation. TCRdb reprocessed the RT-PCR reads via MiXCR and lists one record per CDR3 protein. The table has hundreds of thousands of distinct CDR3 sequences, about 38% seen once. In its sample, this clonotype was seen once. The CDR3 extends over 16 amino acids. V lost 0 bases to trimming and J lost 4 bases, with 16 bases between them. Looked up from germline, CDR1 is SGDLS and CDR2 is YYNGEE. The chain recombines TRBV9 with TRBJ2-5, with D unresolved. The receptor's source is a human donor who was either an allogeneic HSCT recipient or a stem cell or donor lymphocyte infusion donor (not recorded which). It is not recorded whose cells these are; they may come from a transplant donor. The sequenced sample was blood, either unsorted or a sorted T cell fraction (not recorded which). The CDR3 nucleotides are TGTGCCAGCAGCGTAGGAGTAGCTGGGGAAGGAGAGACCCAGTACTTC. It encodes CASSVGVAGEGETQYF.